This note documents a single T cell receptor beta chain sequence. Per the original data handling: Researchers report that nucleated cell counts were estimated from reference gene primer amplification. Clones were read by immunoSEQ multiplex PCR, and TCRdb kept only the in-frame ones, dropping some. Clonal size and the V and J genes are those of that table, whereas D and trimming came from the DNA. The table records 60,000 to 65,000 clones, 83% of them present only once. These data come from a study of blood T cell repertoires in COVID-19. At the level of the study: From the United States, Italy and Spain came samples of acute and convalescent COVID-19.

J gave up 3 bases and V 9 bases, and 9 bases lay outside the gene matches. Germline V lookup: CDR1 WSHSY, CDR2 SAAADI. CDR3 length: 15 residues. The gene calls are TRBV10-2 and TRBJ2-7; the match to TRBD2 covers 12 bases. The sequence was obtained from a man in his fifties or sixties with COVID-19, enrolled during active disease. Sequences were obtained from peripheral blood. The CDR3 region is CASVLTSGSNYEQYF. The CDR3 coding sequence is TGCGCCAGTGTGTTGACTAGCGGGAGTAACTACGAGCAGTACTTC.